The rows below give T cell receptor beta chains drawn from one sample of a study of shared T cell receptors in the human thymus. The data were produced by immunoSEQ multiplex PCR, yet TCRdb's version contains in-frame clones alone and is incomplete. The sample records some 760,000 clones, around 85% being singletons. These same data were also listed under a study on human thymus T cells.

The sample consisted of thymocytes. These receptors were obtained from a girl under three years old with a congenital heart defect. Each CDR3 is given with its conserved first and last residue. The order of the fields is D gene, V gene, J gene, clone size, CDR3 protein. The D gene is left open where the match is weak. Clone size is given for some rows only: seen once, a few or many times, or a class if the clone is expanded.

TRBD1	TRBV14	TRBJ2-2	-	CASSQPRTGISPGELFF
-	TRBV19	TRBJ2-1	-	CASRPTESSYNEQFF
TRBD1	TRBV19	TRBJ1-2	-	CASSTYIRDRAYGYTF
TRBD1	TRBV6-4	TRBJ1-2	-	CASRPHGTGDRYTF
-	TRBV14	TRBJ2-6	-	CASSQVARVEGSGANVLTF
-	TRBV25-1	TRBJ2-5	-	CASSGVRDSEKETQYF
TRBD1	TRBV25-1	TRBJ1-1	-	CASSESRQGADTEAFF
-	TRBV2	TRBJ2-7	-	CASSEHRRELSYEQYF
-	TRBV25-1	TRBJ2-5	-	CASRPRTLPGQETQYF
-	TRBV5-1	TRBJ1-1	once	CASSLTALNTEAFF
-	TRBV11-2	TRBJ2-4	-	CASSPAMDRHKNIQYF
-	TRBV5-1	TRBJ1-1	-	CASSFATLQNTEAFF
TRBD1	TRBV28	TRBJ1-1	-	CASRMQGAKDTEAFF
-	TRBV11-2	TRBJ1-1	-	CASSSTGYYTEAFF
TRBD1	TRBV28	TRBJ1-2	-	CASSRMGQGDRGGYTF
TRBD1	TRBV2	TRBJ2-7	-	CASSEERDRALPPYEQYF
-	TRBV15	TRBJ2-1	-	CATSRDLPEQFF
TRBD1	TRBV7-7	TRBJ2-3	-	CASSLAPYQGAGDTQYF
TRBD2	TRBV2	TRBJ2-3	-	CASCSTSGGRTDTQYF
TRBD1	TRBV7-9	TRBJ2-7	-	CASRLSGQVYDEQYF
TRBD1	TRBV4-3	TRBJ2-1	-	CASSFLGTGSSNEQFF
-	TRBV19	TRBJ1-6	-	CASSRGPHHPLSSYNSPLHF
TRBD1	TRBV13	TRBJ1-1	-	CASSPGQGPNTEAFF
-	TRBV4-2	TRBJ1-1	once	CASSQDQVREQGAFF
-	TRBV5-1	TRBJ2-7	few	CASSLQSSYEQYF
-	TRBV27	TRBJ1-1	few	CASSSTELNTEAFF
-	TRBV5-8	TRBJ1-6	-	CASSLEFGRDHSYNSPLHF
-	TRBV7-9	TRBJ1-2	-	CASRGDRATYGYTF
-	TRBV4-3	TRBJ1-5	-	CASSQDQVGQPQHF
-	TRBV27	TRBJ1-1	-	CARTLWGVNTEAFF
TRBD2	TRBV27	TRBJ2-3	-	CASSLFWLAGAPTDTQYF
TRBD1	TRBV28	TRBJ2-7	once	CASTLGQADYEQYF
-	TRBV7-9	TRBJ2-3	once	CASSCQRSPDTQYF
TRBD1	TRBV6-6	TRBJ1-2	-	CASSLTGDYGYTF
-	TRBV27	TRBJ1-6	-	CASSLSLTRAERSPLHF
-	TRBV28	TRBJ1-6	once	CASSRKTGFWSPLHF
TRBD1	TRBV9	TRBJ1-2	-	CASSVGQYLGYTF
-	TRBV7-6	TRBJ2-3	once	CASSFHETDTQYF
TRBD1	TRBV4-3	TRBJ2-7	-	CASSQGRQGKSYEQYF
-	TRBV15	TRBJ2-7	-	CATSSAGGGLYYEQYF
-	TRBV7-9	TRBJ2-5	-	CASSLVRPGEIEQETQYF
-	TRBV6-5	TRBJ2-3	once	CASRSRGGVTDTQYF
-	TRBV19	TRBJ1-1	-	CASKGGELEAFF
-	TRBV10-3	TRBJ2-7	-	CAISESKEYEQYF